The subject of this entry is one T cell receptor (beta chain). This CDR3 comprises 14 residues. The germline V gene has CDR1 MNHEY and CDR2 SVGAGI. The ends lost 6 bases at V and 1 base at J; junction bases unmatched: 3. The data originate from a study of blood T cell repertoires in COVID-19. Profiling relied on immunoSEQ multiplex PCR, and the TCRdb table lists in-frame clones only, not all of them. The repertoire holds some 65,000 clones, with about 94% as singletons. This TCR was recovered from a man in his 70s with active COVID-19. The sequencing input was peripheral blood. The chain recombines TRBV6-5 with TRBJ2-7, with 10 bases aligning to TRBD1. CDR3 DNA: TGTGCCAGCAGCCGGACAGGGGGGTCCTACGAGCAGTACTTC. Translating gives CASSRTGGSYEQYF.